One sample yielded the 28 T cell receptor beta chains listed below, sequenced in a study of patients and donors after allogeneic stem cell transplantation. MiXCR was run by TCRdb on the RT-PCR reads, yielding one entry per CDR3 protein. The table records 390,000 or so distinct CDR3 sequences, roughly 17% of them present only once. The sequencing sample was made of blood, either unsorted or a sorted T cell fraction (not recorded which). These receptors were collected from a human donor who was either an allogeneic HSCT recipient or a stem cell or donor lymphocyte infusion donor (not recorded which). It is not recorded whose cells these are; they may come from a transplant donor.

This clonotype was counted between two and nine times. The chain couples TRBV7-9 to TRBJ1-1; no reliable D call. The CDR3 is 14 amino acids. The ends were cut back, 10 bases at V and 0 bases at J, with 15 bases in the middle. Germline V gene data show CDR1 as SEHNR and CDR2 as FQNEAQ (reference sequence). CDR3 in DNA: TGTGCCACCCATCTGGGAGGGCTGAACACTGAAGCTTTCTTT. As protein: CATHLGGLNTEAFF.

This clonotype has only a few counts. This chain links TRBV6-1 with TRBJ2-7; D is unclear. The V gene's germline CDR1 is MNHNS and CDR2 SASEGT. The V gene lost 2 bases and the J gene lost 4 bases, with 12 bases spanning the gap. This CDR3 is 14 amino acids long. The CDR3 DNA is TGTGCCAGCAGTGAATATGCGGAACTTTACGAGCAGTACTTC. It codes for CASSEYAELYEQYF.

The V gene is TRBV9, the J gene TRBJ2-3, with TRBD2 matching over 8 bases. Germline lookup yields CDR1 SGDLS and CDR2 YYNGEE. Unmatched junction bases numbered 17, after V lost 6 bases and J lost 2 bases. CDR3 length: 18 residues. This chain's CDR3 is CASTPSGGRGAITDTQYF. The CDR3 nucleotides read TGTGCCAGCACCCCGTCGGGGGGGCGGGGGGCCATCACAGATACGCAGTATTTT.

This clonotype was counted at least ten times. The V call is TRBV29-1, the J call TRBJ1-1, with D maybe TRBD1 (5 bases). This CDR3 has 12 amino acids. V lost 5 bases and J lost 0, with 7 bases in between. Germline V CDR1 and CDR2: SQVTM, ANQGSEA. The CDR3 protein is CSVTGMNTEAFF. In DNA, the CDR3 is TGCAGCGTTACAGGTATGAACACTGAAGCTTTCTTT.

This clonotype has just a few counts. The V call is TRBV12-3 or TRBV12-4, the J call TRBJ1-6, with D uncertain. V lost 4 bases, J lost 4 bases, and 11 bases lay in between. The CDR3 consists of 15 residues. CDR3 region: CASSSRAGYNSPLHF. DNA of the CDR3: TGTGCCAGCAGTTCGCGAGCGGGATATAATTCACCCCTCCACTTT.

This chain connects TRBV6-6 to TRBJ1-2; D call uncertain. Germline V gene data show CDR1 as MNHNY and CDR2 as SVGAGI (reference sequence). Trimming removed 7 bases from V and 2 bases from J, with 8 bases in between. CDR3 length: 12 amino acids. This chain's CDR3 is CASTPRNYGYTF. CDR3 DNA sequence: TGTGCCAGCACCCCGCGGAACTATGGCTACACCTTC.

The chain has TRBV2 and TRBJ2-5, with D uncertain. This CDR3 region has 15 residues. Trimming cost V 5 bases and J 4 bases, with 17 bases left between them. CDR1 and CDR2 from the germline V gene are SNHLY and FYNNEI. CDR3 sequence: CASSPADGFGETQYF. The CDR3 nucleotides are TGTGCCAGCAGTCCTGCCGACGGCTTCGGAGAGACCCAGTACTTC. Full variable domain (remainder filled in from reference TRBV2 and TRBJ2-5): EPEVTQTPSHQVTQMGQEVILRCVPISNHLYFYWYRQILGQKVEFLVSFYNNEISEKSEIFDDQFSVERPDGSNFTLKIRSTKLEDSAMYFCASSPADGFGETQYFGPGTRLLVL.

This chain joins TRBV21-1 and TRBJ1-1. TRBV21-1 is a pseudogene segment. CDR3 length: 11 amino acids. CDR3 nucleotides: TGTGCCAGCAGCAATTTCTGGGAAGCTTTCTTT. As protein: CASSNFWEAFF.

The V call is TRBV10-3, the J call TRBJ2-2; 7 nucleotides agree with TRBD1. This CDR3 has 15 residues. CDR1 and CDR2 (germline): ENHRY, SYGVKD. Trimming removed 3 bases from V and 8 bases from J; junction bases left unmatched: 9. In DNA, the CDR3 is TGTGCCATCAGTGAAGACAGGGTTCCTATGGGGGAGCTGTTTTTT. This encodes CAISEDRVPMGELFF.

The rearrangement uses TRBV7-7 and TRBJ2-1; TRBD2 might be the D (6 bases). The germline gives CDR1 SSHAT, CDR2 FNYEAQ (reference sequence). This CDR3 has 13 amino acids. V lost 1 base and J 9 bases, leaving 10 bases between the germline ends. The CDR3 DNA follows: TGTGCCAGCAGCTTAGAACGAGCGGGTGAGCAGTTCTTC. Its protein is CASSLERAGEQFF.

Turning to this clonotype: Its ends do not fully match the called genes, so a read error is possible. The V and J genes are TRBV5-1 and TRBJ1-1; 9 nucleotides agree with TRBD1. From germline, CDR1 is SGHRS and CDR2 YFSETQ. The CDR3 is made up of 16 amino acids. CDR3 in DNA: TGCGCCAGCAGCTTAAGACCCGGGACAGGGAACGCTGAAGCTTTCTTT. Amino acids: CASSLRPGTGNAEAFF.

This clonotype was detected only a few times. This chain uses TRBV6-5 with TRBJ2-7, with TRBD1 matching over 11 bases. Germline V lookup: CDR1 MNHEY, CDR2 SVGAGI. There are 15 residues in the CDR3. V shed 0 bases, J shed 4 bases, and the junction held 2 bases outside the gene matches. CDR3 DNA sequence: TGTGCCAGCAGTTACTCGGACAGGGGGCCTTACGAGCAGTACTTC. It encodes CASSYSDRGPYEQYF.

This clonotype was observed a handful of times. CDR3 sequence: CASSLTLRPAGNTIYF. The CDR3 coding sequence is TGTGCCAGCAGCTTGACGTTGAGGCCAGCTGGAAACACCATATATTTT. V and J are TRBV7-9 and TRBJ1-3; D remains ambiguous. The germline gives CDR1 SEHNR, CDR2 FQNEAQ (reference sequence). The CDR3 has 16 residues. V was shortened by 3 bases and J by 2 bases, with 14 bases between the two germline ends.

The rearrangement joins TRBV12-3 or TRBV12-4 to TRBJ2-7; 8 bases match TRBD1. The CDR3 contains 15 residues. V shed 5 bases, J shed 5 bases, and the junction held 11 bases outside the gene matches. This chain's CDR3 is CASSDGQGTIHEQYF. The CDR3 coding sequence is TGTGCCAGCAGTGACGGACAGGGAACTATTCACGAGCAGTACTTC.

This chain links TRBV11-3 with TRBJ2-6; D uncertain. V was cut by 1 base and J by 4 bases, with 5 bases left in between. CDR3 size: 14 residues. From germline, CDR1 is SGHNT and CDR2 YENEEA. In nucleotides, the CDR3 is TGTGCCAGCAGCTTAGGGAAAGGGGCCAACGTCCTGACTTTC. This codes for CASSLGKGANVLTF.

This clonotype appeared many times. The chain is built from TRBV3-1 and TRBJ2-6, with D unclear. V was cut by 4 bases and J by 4 bases, with 20 bases left in between. The germline CDR1 and CDR2 sequences are LGHDT and YNNKEL (reference sequence). There are 18 residues in the CDR3. As DNA, the CDR3 is TGTGCCAGCAGCCCTATAGGAACTTCCCTCGGAGGGGCCAACGTCCTGACTTTC. Its translation: CASSPIGTSLGGANVLTF.

A remark on this clonotype: One end of the junction fails to match germline, which may point to a read error. This chain connects TRBV11-2 to TRBJ1-3; D gene uncertain. This CDR3 spans 14 amino acids. The germline V gene has CDR1 SGHAT and CDR2 FQNNGV. The CDR3 coding sequence is TGTGCCAGCAGCTTGGCAGGCCTTGGAAACTCCATATATTTT. Translating gives CASSLAGLGNSIYF. The whole variable domain, remainder taken from reference TRBV11-2 and TRBJ1-3, is EAGVAQSPRYKIIEKRQSVAFWCNPISGHATLYWYQQILGQGPKLLIQFQNNGVVDDSQLPKDRFSAERLKGVDSTLKIQPAKLEDSAVYLCASSLAGLGNSIYFGEGSWLTVV.

As to this clonotype: This may come from a read error, since a much larger clone is one base off. The chain links TRBV7-9 to TRBJ2-7, with D unclear. CDR3 length: 11 residues. Germline-derived CDR1 and CDR2 are SEHNR and FQNEAQ (reference sequence). Trimming cost V 3 bases and J 3 bases, with 3 bases left between them. CDR3 sequence reads: CASSFLYEQYF. As DNA, the CDR3 is TGTGCCAGCAGCTTCCTCTACGAGCAGTACTTC.

This clonotype was seen a few times. CDR3 coding DNA: TGTGCCAGCAGTTACGCGGACGGTGGCTACACCTTC. The encoded protein is CASSYADGGYTF. This chain joins TRBV6-5 and TRBJ1-2; no reliable D call. In germline, CDR1 is MNHEY, CDR2 SVGAGI. The CDR3 is 12 amino acids. The V end was cut by 2 bases, the J end by 7 bases, with 8 bases between.

A few counts support this clonotype. The gene calls are TRBV4-2 and TRBJ2-1, with D maybe TRBD2 (5 bases). CDR1 is LGHNA, CDR2 YNFKEQ, per germline. The CDR3 runs to 17 residues. V was clipped by 0 bases and J by 4 bases, with 16 bases between them. The CDR3 coding sequence is TGTGCCAGCAGCCAAGAAGCCCGCCGCGGGTGGTACAATGAGCAGTTCTTC. This translates into CASSQEARRGWYNEQFF.

There are a few counts of this clonotype. The V and J genes are TRBV11-3 and TRBJ1-3; TRBD1 might be the D (6 bases). The CDR3 loop spans 14 amino acids. Germline V gene sequence: CDR1 SGHNT, CDR2 YENEEA. V lost 7 bases, J lost 3 bases, and 13 bases lay in between. CDR3 DNA sequence: TGTGCCAGCACCCAGGGGTCGAGTGGAAACACCATATATTTT. It specifies CASTQGSSGNTIYF.

The chain uses TRBV5-4 and TRBJ2-7; TRBD1 is a possible D gene (5 bases). Germline CDR1 and CDR2: SGHNT and YYREEE (reference sequence). Trimming took 4 bases from V and 4 from J, leaving 15 bases between them. CDR3 size: 14 residues. DNA for the CDR3: TGTGCCAGCAGCCAGGGAAGGACCGATTACGAGCAGTACTTC. Translated, it gives CASSQGRTDYEQYF.

Comment on this clonotype: A read error may explain this, as a much larger clone is one base away. The chain recombines TRBV12-3 or TRBV12-4 with TRBJ2-1, with 9 bases lining up with TRBD2. Trimming took 6 bases from V and 9 from J; bases not matched to a gene: 15. The CDR3 length is 16 residues. In DNA form, the CDR3 reads TGTGCCAGCAGCTCCCTAGCGGGGAGAGCCGGCAGTGAGCAGTTCTTC. It codes for CASSSLAGRAGSEQFF.

This clonotype was counted only a few times. The chain is built from TRBV12-5 and TRBJ2-7; 10 bases match TRBD1. After removal of 1 base from V and 5 bases from J, the junction contained 5 bases not matched to a gene. The CDR3 is 15 amino acids. The germline V gene encodes CDR1 LGHNT and CDR2 FRNRAP. Written as DNA, the CDR3 is TGTGCTAGTGGTTTGGCCCTAGACAGGGGGCACGAGCAGTACTTC. Encoded protein: CASGLALDRGHEQYF.

This clonotype was counted at least ten times. CDR3 sequence: CASSRTSGSSYNEQFF. The DNA of the CDR3 is TGTGCCAGCAGTCGAACTAGCGGAAGCTCCTACAATGAGCAGTTCTTC. The chain has TRBV6-2 or TRBV6-3 and TRBJ2-1; 8 positions match TRBD2. Germline V gives CDR1 MNHEY, CDR2 SVGEGT. The CDR3 sequence is 16 residues long. J gave up 0 bases and V 5 bases, and 6 bases lay outside the gene matches.

This clonotype was observed many times. The CDR3: CASSPRAGGLYEQYF. CDR3 sequence (DNA): TGTGCCAGCAGCCCAAGAGCGGGAGGCCTCTACGAGCAGTACTTC. This chain joins TRBV6-2 or TRBV6-3 and TRBJ2-7; TRBD2 matches at 9 bases. The CDR3 runs to 15 residues. J was trimmed by 3 bases and V by 6 bases; bases with no gene match: 9. The germline gives CDR1 MNHEY, CDR2 SVGEGT.

This clonotype was seen only once. The chain couples TRBV27 to TRBJ2-2; D gene uncertain. This CDR3 region has 11 residues. Per the germline V gene, CDR1 is MNHEY and CDR2 is SMNVEV (reference sequence). V dropped 9 bases and J dropped 6 bases, with 8 bases sitting between them. The CDR3 sequence is CASYSSGELFF. CDR3 DNA: TGTGCCAGTTACTCCTCCGGGGAGCTGTTTTTT.

This clonotype was counted between two and nine times. The chain combines TRBV20-1 with TRBJ2-2; TRBD2 matches at 11 bases. Germline V CDR1 and CDR2: DFQATT, SNEGSKA (reference sequence). With V trimmed by 5 bases and J by 7 bases, 9 bases remained unmatched. There are 15 residues in the CDR3. The CDR3 here is CSASTSGSRSGELFF. The CDR3 DNA reads TGCAGTGCTTCTACTAGCGGGAGTCGTAGCGGGGAGCTGTTTTTT.